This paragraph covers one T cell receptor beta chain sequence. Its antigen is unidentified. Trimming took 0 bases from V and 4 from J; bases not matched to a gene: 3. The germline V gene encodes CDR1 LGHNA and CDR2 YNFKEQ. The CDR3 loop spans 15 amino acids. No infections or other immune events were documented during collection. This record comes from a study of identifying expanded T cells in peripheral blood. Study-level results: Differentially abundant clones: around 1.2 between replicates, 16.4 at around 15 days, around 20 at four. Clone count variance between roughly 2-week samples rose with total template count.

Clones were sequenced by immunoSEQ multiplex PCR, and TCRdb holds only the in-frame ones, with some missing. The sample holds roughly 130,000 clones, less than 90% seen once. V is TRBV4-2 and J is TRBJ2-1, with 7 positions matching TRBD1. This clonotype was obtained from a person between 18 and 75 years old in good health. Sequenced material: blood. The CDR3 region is CASSQDGGQYNEQFF. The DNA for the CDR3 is TGTGCCAGCAGCCAAGATGGGGGACAGTACAATGAGCAGTTCTTC.